This is a list of T cell receptor beta chains from one sample in a study of low-dose radiotherapy and immunotherapy resistance in tumors. Using its own MiXCR run on the reads, TCRdb lists one record per CDR3 protein. The table includes under 95,000 distinct CDR3 sequences, roughly a sixth detected once. The starting material was PBMCs, obtained before treatment. These TCRs come from a male donor with prostate cancer. Each CDR3 is given with its conserved first and last residue. A D gene is named only where the DNA matches it firmly. Rows may omit the clone size; those that give it use once, few, many or a size class.

d_call	v_call	j_call	clone_size	cdr3_nt	cdr3_aa
TRBD1	TRBV20-1	TRBJ1-2	many	TGCAGTGCTACAGGGGGCGACTATGGCTACACCTTC	CSATGGDYGYTF
TRBD1	TRBV10-2	TRBJ1-5	many	TGCGCCAGCAGTCAGACAGGGTCTGTTCAGCCCCAGCATTTT	CASSQTGSVQPQHF
TRBD1	TRBV10-3	TRBJ2-7	many	TGTGCCATCAGCCCGGGACAGGACCCGGAGGGGCAGTACTTC	CAISPGQDPEGQYF
.	TRBV20-1	TRBJ1-1	few	TGCAGTGCTAGATGGGAGGTCGCGGGTACTGAAGCTTTCTTT	CSARWEVAGTEAFF
TRBD2	TRBV28	TRBJ2-2	.	TGTGCCGGAAGGACTAGCGGAGGGCGGCTGTTTTTT	CAGRTSGGRLFF
.	TRBV7-9	TRBJ2-7	many	TGTGCCAGCAGCTTCACTCACGGTGACAGACCCTACGAGCAGTACTTC	CASSFTHGDRPYEQYF
TRBD2	TRBV5-1	TRBJ2-3	many	TGCGCCAGCAGCTTGGGAGCGGGGGACCTCACAGATACGCAGTATTTT	CASSLGAGDLTDTQYF
.	TRBV29-1	TRBJ2-7	few	TGCAGCGTTGTACCCACGGGAACGGAAATTTACGAGCAGTACTTC	CSVVPTGTEIYEQYF
.	TRBV11-2	TRBJ2-5	many	TGTGCCAGCAGCTTACTAGGGGGGAACCATGGGGAGACCCAGTACTTC	CASSLLGGNHGETQYF
TRBD1	TRBV20-1	TRBJ1-4	many	TGCAGTGCTAGACTCCCGAGGACAGGGTTCGAAAAACTGTTTTTT	CSARLPRTGFEKLFF
.	TRBV3-1	TRBJ1-1	.	TGTGCCAGCAGCCCCCGCGGGGCGGGCACTGAAGCTTTCTTT	CASSPRGAGTEAFF
.	TRBV15	TRBJ2-1	many	TGTGCCACCAGCGGGACGGGGGAGGCAAATGAGCAGTTCTTC	CATSGTGEANEQFF
TRBD1	TRBV2	TRBJ2-7	many	TGTGCCAGCAGTCCCCGGACAGGCTTAACATACGAGCAGTACTTC	CASSPRTGLTYEQYF
.	TRBV5-6	TRBJ1-6	many	TGTGCCAGCAGCTTGGAAAATTCACCCCTCCACTTT	CASSLENSPLHF
.	TRBV29-1	TRBJ1-1	many	TGCAGCGTTGGGGAGGTAGTGGCGGGCACTGAAGCTTTCTTT	CSVGEVVAGTEAFF